Shown below are 32 T cell receptor beta chains from a single sample sequenced in a study of immune heterogeneity within non-small cell lung tumors. Bulk tumor genomic DNA (600 ng per sample) served as template. From each primary tumor, several far-apart biopsies were obtained during surgery. It was patients with untreated, newly diagnosed non-small cell lung cancer who underwent curative surgery. In a multiplex PCR, 32 V and 13 J primers amplified TCR beta CDR3. Using its own MiXCR run on the multiplex PCR reads, TCRdb lists one record per CDR3 protein. Of about 34,000 distinct CDR3 sequences listed, about 30% are singletons. Input material: lung tumor tissue. These receptors came from a middle-aged man with non-small cell lung cancer.

This clonotype was counted ten times or more. V usage is TRBV11-2 and J usage is TRBJ2-7, with 8 bases fitting TRBD1. V lost 8 bases to trimming and J lost 6 bases; unmatched junction nucleotides: 6. CDR1 and CDR2 (germline): SGHAT, FQNNGV. This CDR3 comprises 12 residues. The chain's CDR3 is CASRQGSSEQYF. CDR3 in DNA: TGTGCCAGCCGACAGGGGTCGAGCGAGCAGTACTTC.

This clonotype has at least ten counts. The J gene is TRBJ2-7, the V gene TRBV18; 9 bases fit TRBD2. The CDR3 totals 15 residues. V lost 0 bases to trimming and J lost 5 bases; unmatched junction nucleotides: 5. Per germline, CDR1 KGHSH and CDR2 LQKENI. CDR3 in DNA: TGTGCCAGCTCACCACCGGCGGGAGGGCCACACGAGCAGTACTTC. This translates into CASSPPAGGPHEQYF. Looking up the rest from reference TRBV18 and TRBJ2-7 gives the full variable domain: NAGVMQNPRHLVRRRGQEARLRCSPMKGHSHVYWYRQLPEEGLKFMVYLQKENIIDESGMPKERFSAEFPKEGPSILRIQQVVRGDSAAYFCASSPPAGGPHEQYFGPGTRLTVT.

This clonotype has a count of ten or more. For the CDR3, the DNA is TGTGCCAGCAGCAAGACAGGTTCAGATACGCAGTATTTT. It yields the protein CASSKTGSDTQYF. The V and J genes are TRBV5-6 and TRBJ2-3; maybe TRBD1 (6 bases). The CDR3 spans 13 residues. Trimming left V 4 bases short and J 4 bases short, with 10 bases between. Germline lookup yields CDR1 SGHDT and CDR2 YYEEEE.

This clonotype was seen at least ten times. The V gene is TRBV12-3 or TRBV12-4, the J gene TRBJ1-5; D is unresolved. Trimming took 6 bases from V and 2 from J, leaving 11 bases between them. There are 14 residues in the CDR3. CDR3 nucleotide sequence: TGTGCCAGCAGCTGGACGGGCCGCAATCAGCCCCAGCATTTT. Residues: CASSWTGRNQPQHF.

The chain carries TRBV27 and TRBJ2-1; 15 nucleotides match TRBD2. J was trimmed by 9 bases and V by 2 bases; bases with no gene match: 11. The CDR3 length is 18 residues. Germline V lookup: CDR1 MNHEY, CDR2 SMNVEV (reference sequence). In DNA form, the CDR3 reads TGTGCCAGCAGTTTAGGGCGCAGGACTAGCGGGAGGGCCACTGAGCAGTTCTTC. Its protein product is CASSLGRRTSGRATEQFF.

V and J are TRBV18 and TRBJ2-3; 14 bases fit TRBD2. The V gene end was trimmed by 3 bases and the J gene end by 6 bases; junction bases not matched to a gene: 5. CDR3 length: 16 residues. Germline V gene sequence: CDR1 KGHSH, CDR2 LQKENI. As DNA, the CDR3 is TGTGCCAGCTCACCGGGACTAGCGGGAGTCAGGGATACGCAGTATTTT. Protein: CASSPGLAGVRDTQYF. The full variable domain, its missing parts supplied by reference TRBV18 and TRBJ2-3, is NAGVMQNPRHLVRRRGQEARLRCSPMKGHSHVYWYRQLPEEGLKFMVYLQKENIIDESGMPKERFSAEFPKEGPSILRIQQVVRGDSAAYFCASSPGLAGVRDTQYFGPGTRLTVL.

This clonotype is categorized as medium-sized. J is TRBJ2-1 and V is TRBV6-1, with 10 bases identical to TRBD2. Per germline, CDR1 MNHNS and CDR2 SASEGT. J was trimmed by 0 bases and V by 0 bases; bases with no gene match: 11. This CDR3 is 20 amino acids long. The CDR3 bases are TGTGCCAGCAGTGAAGCGCTAGCGGGAGCCTTCAGTAGCTCCTACAATGAGCAGTTCTTC. Its protein product is CASSEALAGAFSSSYNEQFF.

This clonotype was seen at least ten times. This rearrangement joins TRBV19 to TRBJ2-7; D may correspond to TRBD1 or TRBD2 (5 bases each). The germline V and J ends were trimmed by 5 bases and 0 bases, with 11 bases remaining between them. The CDR3 is made up of 14 amino acids. Germline CDR1 and CDR2: LNHDA and SQIVND (reference sequence). The CDR3 reads CASSFGTASYEQYF. The CDR3 DNA is TGTGCCAGTAGTTTCGGGACGGCCTCCTACGAGCAGTACTTC. The full variable domain, completed using reference TRBV19 and TRBJ2-7, is DGGITQSPKYLFRKEGQNVTLSCEQNLNHDAMYWYRQDPGQGLRLIYYSQIVNDFQKGDIAEGYSVSREKKESFPLTVTSAQKNPTAFYLCASSFGTASYEQYFGPGTRLTVT.

In this sample, this clonotype turned up a few times. J is TRBJ2-1 and V is TRBV20-1; 12 bases align to TRBD2. This CDR3 is built from 14 residues. CDR1 and CDR2 from the germline V gene are DFQATT and SNEGSKA (reference sequence). V lost 5 bases to trimming and J lost 6 bases; unmatched junction nucleotides: 5. Here the CDR3 DNA reads TGCAGTGCTGCTCTAGCGGGAGGGCTCAATGAGCAGTTCTTC. It codes for CSAALAGGLNEQFF.

Details on this clonotype: Possible read error: a much larger clone is one base away. The chain combines TRBV24-1 with TRBJ2-7; 11 nucleotides agree with TRBD2. The CDR3 loop spans 17 amino acids. Per germline, CDR1 KGHDR and CDR2 SFDVKD. Trimming at V came to 4 bases and at J to 4 bases, leaving 11 bases not matched to a gene. The CDR3 DNA follows: TGTGCCACCAGTGACCCACTAGCGGGGGTGGGGTATTACGAGCAGTACTTC. This translates into CATSDPLAGVGYYEQYF.

This clonotype was found many times. The rearrangement joins TRBV12-3 or TRBV12-4 to TRBJ2-1; TRBD2 aligns across 13 bases. CDR3 length equals 16 residues. With 7 bases clipped from V and 6 bases from J, the junction kept 9 bases outside the gene matches. CDR3 DNA sequence: TGTGCCAGCACCACACGACGACTAGCGGGAGGCAATGAGCAGTTCTTC. Its protein is CASTTRRLAGGNEQFF.

This clonotype came up a few times. The rearrangement joins TRBV20-1 to TRBJ1-1; no reliable D call. Trimming left V 7 bases short and J 5 bases short, with 14 bases between. This CDR3 contains 12 residues. Germline V CDR1 and CDR2: DFQATT, SNEGSKA (reference sequence). The CDR3 DNA reads as TGCAGTGTTTACCGTCACGGGACTGAAGCTTTCTTT. Amino acids: CSVYRHGTEAFF.

The table lists this clonotype with many counts. At one end the junction does not follow the germline gene, possibly because of a read error. The chain links TRBV20-1 to TRBJ1-2; maybe TRBD1 (5 bases). In germline, CDR1 is DFQATT, CDR2 SNEGSKA (reference sequence). This CDR3 is 10 amino acids long. The CDR3 loop reads CSARIQGQVF. The CDR3 DNA follows: TGCAGTGCTAGAATTCAGGGCCAGGTCTTC.

This chain links TRBV10-3 with TRBJ1-4, with 9 nucleotides matching TRBD1. The CDR3 is 15 amino acids. Germline V gene lookup returns CDR1 ENHRY and CDR2 SYGVKD. V trimming: 2 bases; J trimming: 8 bases; junction bases outside the gene matches: 6. The chain's CDR3 is CAISEPGQGREKLFF. The CDR3 bases are TGTGCCATCAGTGAGCCGGGACAGGGAAGGGAAAAACTGTTTTTT.

This clonotype appeared many times. The gene calls are TRBV27 and TRBJ2-1; no firm D call. Deletions cut 0 bases from V and 9 bases from J, with 6 bases between. The CDR3 extends over 12 amino acids. CDR1 is MNHEY and CDR2 is SMNVEV in the germline V gene (reference sequence). Written as DNA, the CDR3 is TGTGCCAGCAGTTTATCGATCGGTGAGCAGTTCTTC. Amino acids: CASSLSIGEQFF.

In the case of this clonotype: Possible read error: a much larger clone is one base away. In DNA form, the CDR3 reads TGCAGTGCTAGGATACTGGGACAGAGGCTTCCAGGGGGCTACACCTTC. This codes for CSARILGQRLPGGYTF. The chain recombines TRBV20-1 with TRBJ1-2, with TRBD1 matching over 7 bases. V shed 3 bases, J shed 8 bases, and the junction held 18 bases outside the gene matches. The CDR3 spans 16 residues. The germline V gene encodes CDR1 DFQATT and CDR2 SNEGSKA (reference sequence).

This clonotype was seen repeatedly, ten times or more. This sequence joins TRBV12-3 or TRBV12-4 and TRBJ1-6; a possible D gene is TRBD1 (5 bases). The germline V and J ends were trimmed by 1 base and 16 bases, with 8 bases remaining between them. This CDR3 comprises 11 residues. In DNA, the CDR3 is TGTGCCAGCAGTTTAGGACAGCTTCTCCACTTT. Its protein product is CASSLGQLLHF.

The rearrangement uses TRBV7-9 and TRBJ2-5; D gene unclear. This CDR3 region has 13 residues. V lost 1 base and J lost 3, with 6 bases in between. CDR1 is SEHNR and CDR2 is FQNEAQ in the germline V gene (reference sequence). CDR3 sequence: CASSLEWEETQYF. CDR3 coding DNA: TGTGCCAGCAGCTTAGAATGGGAAGAGACCCAGTACTTC.

This clonotype was seen a few times. The gene calls are TRBV18 and TRBJ1-2; maybe TRBD1 (5 bases). The ends were cut back, 2 bases at V and 2 bases at J, with 12 bases in the middle. Germline CDR1 reads KGHSH; CDR2 reads LQKENI. This CDR3 region has 15 residues. DNA for the CDR3: TGTGCCAGCTCACCAACGGGACGCCCGAACTATGGCTACACCTTC. It specifies CASSPTGRPNYGYTF.

This clonotype was observed many times. Compared with germline, one end of the junction differs, possibly owing to a read error. The chain joins TRBV7-9 to TRBJ2-1; perhaps TRBD2 as D (6 bases). Germline V gives CDR1 SEHNR, CDR2 FQNEAQ (reference sequence). The CDR3 is 13 residues long. DNA for the CDR3: TGTGCCAGCAGCCTAGCGACGAACAATGAGCAGTTCTTC. This translates into CASSLATNNEQFF.

The chain combines TRBV5-6 with TRBJ1-3, with 11 bases aligning to TRBD1. The V segment lost 4 bases and the J segment 7 bases; nucleotides outside the gene matches: 7. CDR3 length: 15 residues. The germline gives CDR1 SGHDT, CDR2 YYEEEE. In nucleotides, the CDR3 is TGTGCCAGCAGCACGAGGACAGGGGGCACGAACACCATATATTTT. Its protein is CASSTRTGGTNTIYF.

With respect to this clonotype: A junction end diverges from the germline sequence, so it may reflect a read error. The chain uses TRBV14 and TRBJ1-2, with no clear D. The germline CDR1 and CDR2 sequences are SGHDN and FVKESK. The CDR3 sequence is 14 residues long. The CDR3 reads CASSLVGCIGGYTF. The DNA for the CDR3 is TGTGCCAGCAGCTTGGTCGGATGTATTGGAGGCTACACGTTC.

This clonotype occurred many times. The chain carries TRBV28 and TRBJ1-5; possible D gene TRBD1, 5 bases. Germline loops: CDR1 MDHEN, CDR2 SYDVKM. The CDR3 runs to 15 residues. V was shortened by 6 bases and J by 2 bases, with 14 bases between the two germline ends. The CDR3: CASRGGGNGNQPQHF. The CDR3 bases are TGTGCCAGCAGGGGGGGGGGGAACGGCAATCAGCCCCAGCATTTT.

In regard to this clonotype: Since the CDR3 does not end with the conserved phenylalanine or tryptophan, this likely comes from a read error. This chain links TRBV14 with TRBJ1-2; 8 bases line up with TRBD1. Germline-derived CDR1 and CDR2 are SGHDN and FVKESK. The length of the CDR3 is 15 residues. Unmatched junction bases numbered 5, after V lost 4 bases and J lost 1 base. In nucleotides, the CDR3 is TGTGCCAGCAGCCGCGGACAGGGAAGTAACTATGGCTACACCTTA. This sequence encodes CASSRGQGSNYGYTL.

The chain carries TRBV18 and TRBJ2-1; possible D gene TRBD1, 6 bases. Germline V lookup: CDR1 KGHSH, CDR2 LQKENI. V lost 6 bases, J lost 0 bases, and 15 bases lay in between. The CDR3 extends over 16 amino acids. The CDR3: CASSLQGPGSYNEQFF. CDR3 DNA: TGTGCCAGCTCCCTCCAGGGGCCGGGCTCCTACAATGAGCAGTTCTTC. The full variable domain, completed using reference TRBV18 and TRBJ2-1, is NAGVMQNPRHLVRRRGQEARLRCSPMKGHSHVYWYRQLPEEGLKFMVYLQKENIIDESGMPKERFSAEFPKEGPSILRIQQVVRGDSAAYFCASSLQGPGSYNEQFFGPGTRLTVL.

In its sample, this clonotype was seen a few times. This chain joins TRBV20-1 and TRBJ2-1; TRBD1 is a possible D gene (5 bases). The V gene lost 7 bases and the J gene lost 5 bases, with 15 bases spanning the gap. This CDR3 is built from 13 residues. CDR1 and CDR2 from the germline V gene are DFQATT and SNEGSKA (reference sequence). CDR3 nucleotides: TGCAGTGTACCCCGGCAGGGAAACAATGAGCAGTTCTTC. The encoded protein is CSVPRQGNNEQFF.

On this clonotype itself: Relative to the germline gene, one junction end is altered; a read error may explain this. The rearrangement joins TRBV9 to TRBJ1-5, with D possibly TRBD1 on 6 matching bases. The CDR3 length is 13 residues. CDR1 is SGDLS, CDR2 YYNGEE, per germline. The CDR3 reads CSSSRTGNQPQHF. CDR3 sequence (DNA): TGTTCCAGCAGCAGGACAGGCAATCAGCCCCAGCATTTT.

Sample share makes this clonotype medium-sized. The gene calls are TRBV3-1 and TRBJ2-1; D not certain. Germline CDR1 LGHDT, CDR2 YNNKEL (reference sequence). The CDR3 is 15 amino acids. V was shortened by 1 base and J by 0 bases, with 7 bases between the two germline ends. The CDR3 nucleotides read TGTGCCAGCAGCCAAGGGTCGAGCTCCTACAATGAGCAGTTCTTC. Protein sequence: CASSQGSSSYNEQFF.

The table lists this clonotype with many counts. This rearrangement joins TRBV7-9 to TRBJ2-1, with D tentatively TRBD2 (5 bases). This CDR3 region has 12 residues. CDR1 and CDR2 (germline): SEHNR, FQNEAQ (reference sequence). V dropped 6 bases and J dropped 9 bases, with 12 bases sitting between them. CDR3 sequence reads: CASRISEGEQFF. CDR3 nucleotides: TGTGCCAGCAGGATCTCTGAGGGTGAGCAGTTCTTC.

This clonotype was found many times. The CDR3 DNA reads as TGTGCCAGCAGTGACCGGTACACTGAAGCTTTCTTT. It yields the protein CASSDRYTEAFF. The V call is TRBV6-1, the J call TRBJ1-1; the D is unclear. Trimming removed 3 bases at V and 3 bases at J, with 5 bases between. Germline values: CDR1 MNHNS, CDR2 SASEGT. The CDR3 is 12 amino acids.

Details on this clonotype: A much larger clone differs by one base, so this may be a read error. The J gene is TRBJ2-2, the V gene TRBV7-8; TRBD1 is a possible D gene (5 bases). CDR1 is SGHVS, CDR2 FQNEAQ, per germline. The CDR3 sequence is 13 residues long. CDR3 residues: CGSSWGSTGELFF. In DNA form, the CDR3 reads TGTGGCAGCAGCTGGGGCTCCACCGGGGAGCTGTTTTTT.

This clonotype was counted at least ten times. The chain joins TRBV11-2 to TRBJ1-6; D ambiguous. The ends were cut back, 3 bases at V and 7 bases at J, with 7 bases in the middle. The germline gives CDR1 SGHAT, CDR2 FQNNGV. The CDR3 spans 13 residues. The CDR3 coding sequence is TGTGCCAGCAGCTTTACCGAGAATTCACCCCTCCACTTT. This codes for CASSFTENSPLHF. Variable domain in full (rest from reference TRBV11-2 and TRBJ1-6): EAGVAQSPRYKIIEKRQSVAFWCNPISGHATLYWYQQILGQGPKLLIQFQNNGVVDDSQLPKDRFSAERLKGVDSTLKIQPAKLEDSAVYLCASSFTENSPLHFGNGTRLTVT.